The entry that follows covers one T cell receptor beta chain sequence. The antigen this receptor binds is unknown. Base quality data are lacking; no much larger clone is found one base away. This entry is derived from a study of Ad26.COV2.S vaccination and SARS-CoV-2 variants (dated by TCRdb to about 2021). In the study overall: Sequencing of the TCRbeta repertoire served to evaluate the specificity and breadth of SARS-CoV-2-reactive T cell receptors following Ad26.COV2.S vaccination. A total of 32 samples were included in the TCR-sequenced set, comprising 19 Ad26.COV2.S vaccine recipients, 5 placebo recipients and 8 SARS-CoV-2 convalescent individuals.

The immunoSEQ Assay was used to sequence TCRbeta CDR3 regions. After extraction, genomic DNA underwent amplification by bias-controlled multiplex PCR, followed by high-throughput sequencing. As for the authors' bioinformatics: To quantify the absolute abundance of every unique TCRbeta CDR3 region, sequences were collapsed and filtered. T cell fraction was estimated by normalizing TCRbeta template counts to usable DNA, which was measured by amplifying reference genes present in all nucleated cells. Repertoire TCRs were annotated as SARS-CoV-2-specific by exact matching of V gene, CDR3 amino acid sequence and J gene to a known reactive TCR set. The reference SARS-CoV-2 TCR set was derived from MIRA and filtered for enrichment in COVID-19-positive ImmuneCODE repertoires, a step that removed public or cross-reactive TCRs. Drawing on the MIRA antigens, annotated TCRs were analysed further at the level of specific ORF or position within ORF. Breadth was defined as the number of annotated unique rearrangements divided by the total number of unique productive rearrangements, and depth was defined as the summed frequency of the annotated unique rearrangements. TCR breadth was compared between groups using two-sided Wilcoxon rank-sum tests. Not all clones reach the TCRdb copy of this immuneACCESS table, which keeps in-frame sequences only. Checked studies attribute under half of the gap to unresolved V genes and leave the rest unexplained. V, J and clone size were drawn from that table, and D and trimming were deduced from the DNA. The sample table contains around 140,000 clones; only one count was recorded for 75% to 90% of them. The ten largest clones add up to approximately 5.1% of the sample.

The CDR1 and CDR2 encoded by the germline V gene (reference sequence) are LNHDA and SQIVND. Spanning cysteine to phenylalanine, the CDR3 consists of 17 amino acids. The read is trimmed to its CDR3 DNA, 51 bases read in frame from base 1. V lost 5 bases and J lost 0 bases, and the count of bases not matched to a germline gene is 10. What the research found in general, with its limitations: Substantial breadth of spike-specific CD8+ and CD4+ T cell responses was reported after vaccination. Vaccine and placebo recipients had similar non-spike TCR breadth, a finding consistent with the vaccine containing only spike. Ad26.COV2.S recipients had higher spike-specific TCR breadth than placebo recipients (P = 0.0014). It was noted by the authors that total T cell responses may have been underestimated by the TCR breadth and depth analyses.

The meaning of the sample's time point label: individuals recovered from natural SARS-CoV-2 infection. Sample: peripheral blood, taken after recovery from COVID-19. The sequence joins TRBV19 to TRBJ1-1, with 9 bases matching TRBD1. The TCR sequence derives from a human donor who had recovered from COVID-19. At the DNA level, the sequence is TGTGCCAGTAGTGGGCGGGACAGGGCCGATATGAACACTGAAGCTTTCTTT. Its translation reads: CASSGRDRADMNTEAFF.